This T cell receptor beta chain is drawn from a study of T-cell memory formation after mild COVID-19. The germline V gene has CDR1 DFQATT and CDR2 SNEGSKA (reference sequence). The CDR3 length is 14 residues. Germline trimming cut 1 base from V and 3 bases from J; bases unmatched to any gene: 1. TCRdb itself ran the 5' RACE reads through MiXCR, one entry per CDR3 protein. The top ten clones hold over 9% of a sample with about 470,000 distinct CDR3 sequences, 15% to 20% of them seen once. The chain joins TRBV20-1 to TRBJ2-3, with 10 bases aligning to TRBD2. The receptor comes from an adult woman who had mild COVID-19 (a few samples of this study predate the infection). Cell type and time point are not known. Sequencing used PBMCs or a T cell subset sorted from them (not recorded which). Here the CDR3 DNA reads TGCAGTGCTAGAGTAGCGGGGGGTACAGATACGCAGTATTTT. Amino acid sequence: CSARVAGGTDTQYF.